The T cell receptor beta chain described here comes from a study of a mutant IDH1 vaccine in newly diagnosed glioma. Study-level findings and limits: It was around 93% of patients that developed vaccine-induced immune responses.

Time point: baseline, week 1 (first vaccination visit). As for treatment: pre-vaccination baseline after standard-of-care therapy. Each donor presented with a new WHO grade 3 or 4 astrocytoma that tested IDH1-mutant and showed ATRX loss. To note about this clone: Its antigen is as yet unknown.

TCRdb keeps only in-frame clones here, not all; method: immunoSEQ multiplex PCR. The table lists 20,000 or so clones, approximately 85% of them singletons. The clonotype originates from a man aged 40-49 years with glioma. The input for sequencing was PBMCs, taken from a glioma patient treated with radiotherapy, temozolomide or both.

CDR3 bases: TGTGCCAGCAGCCATGCGGTTGGTGGAAACACCGGGGAGCTGTTTTTT. This sequence encodes CASSHAVGGNTGELFF. The V call is TRBV7-9, the J call TRBJ2-2; no definite D call. CDR3 size: 16 residues. V lost 5 bases to trimming and J lost 2 bases, with 15 bases between them. Germline V gene lookup returns CDR1 SEHNR and CDR2 FQNEAQ (reference sequence). Looking up the rest from reference TRBV7-9 and TRBJ2-2 gives the full variable domain: DTGVSQNPRHKITKRGQNVTFRCDPISEHNRLYWYRQTLGQGPEFLTYFQNEAQLEKSRLLSDRFSAERPKGSFSTLEIQRTEQGDSAMYLCASSHAVGGNTGELFFGEGSRLTVL.